This TCR beta chain is from a study of Ad26.COV2.S vaccination and SARS-CoV-2 variants. Study details: Vaccine-arm donor from the placebo-controlled COV1001 Ad26.COV2.S trial.

The study, taken as a whole, reports: Substantial breadth was reportedly displayed by spike-specific CD8+ and CD4+ T cell responses after vaccination. Placebo recipients trailed vaccine recipients in spike-specific TCR breadth. An underestimation of total T cell responses may have resulted from the TCR breadth and depth analyses.

Treatment defined: 15 to 20 received Ad26.COV2.S at low or high dose, single or two shots; 5 received placebo; per-sample allocation not given. It was on day 63 after the first vaccine or placebo injection that samples were taken. Produced via immunoSEQ multiplex PCR; TCRdb's table is partial and in-frame only. The data show approximately 360,000 clones, about four fifths seen once. As for this clone: Its antigen is not known.

With 5 bases removed from V and 4 bases from J, the gap between germline ends came to 14 bases. CDR3 size: 14 residues. Per the germline V gene, CDR1 is SEHNR and CDR2 is FQNEAQ (reference sequence). The input for sequencing was peripheral blood, taken in a trial of Ad26.COV2.S vaccine versus placebo. The chain has TRBV7-9 and TRBJ2-5, with D perhaps TRBD1 (5 bases). This TCR derives from a person aged 18-60 years who received the Ad26.COV2.S COVID-19 vaccine or a placebo. CDR3 sequence (DNA): TGTGCCAGCAGCGTCTACAGGATTGTAGAGACCCAGTACTTC. Its translation: CASSVYRIVETQYF.